This T cell receptor (beta chain) was sequenced during a study of CD8 T cells in ankylosing spondylitis. The study, taken as a whole, reports: Disease-linked clones proved CD8+ and comparatively uncommon in peripheral blood. Disease-associated clones were reportedly significantly overrepresented in matched ankylosing spondylitis synovial fluid.

A note on this clonotype: Its antigen is undetermined.

V was pared by 6 bases and J by 0 bases, with 5 bases of the junction left unmatched. Germline V CDR1 and CDR2: MRHNA, SNTAGT. This CDR3 has 16 residues. Library preparation for TCR beta used quantitative 5'-RACE with molecular barcodes. TCRdb reprocessed the 5' RACE reads via MiXCR and lists one record per CDR3 protein. The profile covers around 250,000 distinct CDR3 sequences, with 9.5% to 12% appearing a single time and 6.8% taken by the ten largest. This TCR came from a male donor with ankylosing spondylitis or in good health (not recorded which). The sample taken for sequencing was blood, either unsorted or a sorted T cell fraction (not recorded which). The rearrangement links TRBV6-4 to TRBJ2-3, with 11 bases identical to TRBD2. The chain's CDR3 is CASSQLAGESTDTQYF. The CDR3 region has the DNA TGTGCCAGCAGCCAACTAGCGGGAGAAAGCACAGATACGCAGTATTTT.